Listed here is a single TCR beta chain. Its antigen is undetermined. The data derive from a study of memory B cells and T cells in multiple sclerosis. Broader study findings: Clone-set sizes differed between compartments, so shared clonotype counts needed normalization.

Looked up from germline, CDR1 is SGHAT and CDR2 is FQNNGV. V shed 5 bases and J 6 bases; nucleotides not matched to a gene: 13. There are 16 residues in the CDR3. After stimulus-free culture, autoproliferating CFSE-dim and non-proliferating CFSE-high T cells were sequenced separately. Replicate wells were pooled after about seven days of stimulus-free culture of under 5.5x10^7 CFSE-labeled PBMCs. Without exogenous stimuli, around 0.55 uM CFSE-labeled PBMCs were cultured serum-free. Profiling relied on immunoSEQ multiplex PCR, and the TCRdb table lists in-frame clones only, not all of them. The sample includes tens of thousands of clones, roughly 82% of them seen just once.

The sequence came from a human donor with multiple sclerosis. Sequencing was carried out using PBMCs from blood kept in culture. The rearrangement joins TRBV11-2 to TRBJ2-7, with 10 bases matching TRBD1. CDR3 sequence (DNA): TGTGCCAGCAGCCGGAGGGGCGGGACAGGGGACCGCGAGCAGTACTTC. Residues: CASSRRGGTGDREQYF.